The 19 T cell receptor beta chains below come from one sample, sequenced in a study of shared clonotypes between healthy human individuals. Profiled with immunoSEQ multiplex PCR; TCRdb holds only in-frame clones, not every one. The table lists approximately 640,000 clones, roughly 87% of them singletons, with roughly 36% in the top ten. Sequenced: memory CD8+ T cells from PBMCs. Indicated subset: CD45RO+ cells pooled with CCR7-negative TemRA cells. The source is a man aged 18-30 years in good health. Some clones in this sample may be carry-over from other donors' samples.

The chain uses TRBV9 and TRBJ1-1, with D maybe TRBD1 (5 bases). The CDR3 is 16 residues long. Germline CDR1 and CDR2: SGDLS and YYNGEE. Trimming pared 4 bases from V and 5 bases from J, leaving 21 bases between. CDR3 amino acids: CASSPQGKGRNTEAFF. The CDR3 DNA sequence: TGTGCCAGCAGCCCCCAGGGTAAGGGGAGGAATACTGAAGCTTTCTTT. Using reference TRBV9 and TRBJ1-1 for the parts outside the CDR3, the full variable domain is DSGVTQTPKHLITATGQRVTLRCSPRSGDLSVYWYQQSLDQGLQFLIQYYNGEERAKGNILERFSAQQFPDLHSELNLSSLELGDSALYFCASSPQGKGRNTEAFFGQGTRLTVV.

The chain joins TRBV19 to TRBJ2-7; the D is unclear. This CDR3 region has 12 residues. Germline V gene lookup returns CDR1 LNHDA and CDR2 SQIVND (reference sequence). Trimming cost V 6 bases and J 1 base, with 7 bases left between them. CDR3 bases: TGTGCCAGTAGCCCAACTTCCTACGAGCAGTACTTC. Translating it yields CASSPTSYEQYF. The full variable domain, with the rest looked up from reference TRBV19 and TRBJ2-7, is DGGITQSPKYLFRKEGQNVTLSCEQNLNHDAMYWYRQDPGQGLRLIYYSQIVNDFQKGDIAEGYSVSREKKESFPLTVTSAQKNPTAFYLCASSPTSYEQYFGPGTRLTVT.

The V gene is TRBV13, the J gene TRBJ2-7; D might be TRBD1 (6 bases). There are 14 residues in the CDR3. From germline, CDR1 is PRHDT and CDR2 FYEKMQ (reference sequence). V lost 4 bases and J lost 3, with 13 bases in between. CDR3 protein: CASSSGTNLYEQYF. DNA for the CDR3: TGTGCCAGCAGCTCCGGGACAAACCTCTACGAGCAGTACTTC.

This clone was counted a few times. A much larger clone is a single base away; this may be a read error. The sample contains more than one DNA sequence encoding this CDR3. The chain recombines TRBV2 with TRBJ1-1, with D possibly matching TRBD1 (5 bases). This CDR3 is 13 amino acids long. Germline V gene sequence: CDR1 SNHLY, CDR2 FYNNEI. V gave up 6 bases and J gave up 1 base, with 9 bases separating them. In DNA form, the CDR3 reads TGTGCCAGCAGCCAGGGACGGAACACTGAAGCTTTCTTT. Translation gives CASSQGRNTEAFF.

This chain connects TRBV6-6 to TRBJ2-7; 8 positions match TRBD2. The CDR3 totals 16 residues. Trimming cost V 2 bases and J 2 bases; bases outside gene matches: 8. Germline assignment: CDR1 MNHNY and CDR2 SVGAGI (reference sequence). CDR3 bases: TGTGCCAGCAGTTACCGGGGGGGGTTCATGGCCTACGAGCAGTACTTC. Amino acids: CASSYRGGFMAYEQYF.

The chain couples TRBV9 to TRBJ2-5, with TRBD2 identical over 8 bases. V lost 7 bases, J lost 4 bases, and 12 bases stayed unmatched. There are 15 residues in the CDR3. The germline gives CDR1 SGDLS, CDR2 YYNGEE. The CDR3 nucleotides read TGTGCCAGCCGGAAAGAGGGACTAGTGGGAGAGACCCAGTACTTC. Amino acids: CASRKEGLVGETQYF.

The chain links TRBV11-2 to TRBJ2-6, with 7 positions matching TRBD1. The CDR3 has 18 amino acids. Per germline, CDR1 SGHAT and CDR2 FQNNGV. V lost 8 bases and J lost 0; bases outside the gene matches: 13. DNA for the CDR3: TGTGCCAGCCCAACGGGACAGCTATTCAGCTCTGGGGCCAACGTCCTGACTTTC. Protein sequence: CASPTGQLFSSGANVLTF.

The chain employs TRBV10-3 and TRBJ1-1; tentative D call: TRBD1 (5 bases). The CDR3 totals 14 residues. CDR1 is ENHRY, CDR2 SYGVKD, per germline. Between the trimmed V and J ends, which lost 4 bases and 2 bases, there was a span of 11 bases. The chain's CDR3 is CAISVGEPNTEAFF. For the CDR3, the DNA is TGTGCCATCAGTGTAGGGGAACCCAACACTGAAGCTTTCTTT.

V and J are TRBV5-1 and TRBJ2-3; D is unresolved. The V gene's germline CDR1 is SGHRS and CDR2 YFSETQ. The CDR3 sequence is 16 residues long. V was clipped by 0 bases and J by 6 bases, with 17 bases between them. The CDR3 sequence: CASSLAGGVFMDTQYF. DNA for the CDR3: TGCGCCAGCAGCTTGGCTGGTGGGGTGTTCATGGATACGCAGTATTTT. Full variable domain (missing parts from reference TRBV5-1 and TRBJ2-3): KAGVTQTPRYLIKTRGQQVTLSCSPISGHRSVSWYQQTPGQGLQFLFEYFSETQRNKGNFPGRFSGRQFSNSRSEMNVSTLELGDSALYLCASSLAGGVFMDTQYFGPGTRLTVL.

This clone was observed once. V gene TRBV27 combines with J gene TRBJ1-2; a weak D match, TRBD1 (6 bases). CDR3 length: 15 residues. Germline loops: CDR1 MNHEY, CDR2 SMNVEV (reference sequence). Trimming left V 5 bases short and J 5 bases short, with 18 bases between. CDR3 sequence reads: CASSPVWRGLYGYTF. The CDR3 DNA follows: TGTGCCAGCAGTCCAGTCTGGCGGGGGCTTTATGGCTACACCTTC.

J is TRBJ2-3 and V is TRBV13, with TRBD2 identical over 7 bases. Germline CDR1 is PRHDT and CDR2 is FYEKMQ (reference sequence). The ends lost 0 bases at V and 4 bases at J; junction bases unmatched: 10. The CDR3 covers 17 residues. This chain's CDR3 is CASSLGSSGGFADTQYF. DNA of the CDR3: TGTGCCAGCAGCTTAGGATCATCGGGGGGTTTCGCAGATACGCAGTATTTT.

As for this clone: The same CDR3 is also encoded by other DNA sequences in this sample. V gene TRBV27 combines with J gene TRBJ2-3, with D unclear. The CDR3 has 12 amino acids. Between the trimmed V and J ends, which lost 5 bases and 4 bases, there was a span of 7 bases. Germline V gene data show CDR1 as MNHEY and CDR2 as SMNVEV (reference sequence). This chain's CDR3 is CASSPRPDTQYF. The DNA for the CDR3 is TGTGCCAGCAGTCCCCGCCCAGATACGCAGTATTTT.

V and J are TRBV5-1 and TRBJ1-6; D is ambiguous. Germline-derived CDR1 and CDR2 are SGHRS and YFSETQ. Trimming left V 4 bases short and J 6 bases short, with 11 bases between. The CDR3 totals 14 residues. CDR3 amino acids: CASSAGGFNSPLHF. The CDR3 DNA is TGCGCCAGCAGCGCCGGTGGGTTTAATTCACCCCTCCACTTT. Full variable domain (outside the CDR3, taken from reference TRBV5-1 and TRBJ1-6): KAGVTQTPRYLIKTRGQQVTLSCSPISGHRSVSWYQQTPGQGLQFLFEYFSETQRNKGNFPGRFSGRQFSNSRSEMNVSTLELGDSALYLCASSAGGFNSPLHFGNGTRLTVT.

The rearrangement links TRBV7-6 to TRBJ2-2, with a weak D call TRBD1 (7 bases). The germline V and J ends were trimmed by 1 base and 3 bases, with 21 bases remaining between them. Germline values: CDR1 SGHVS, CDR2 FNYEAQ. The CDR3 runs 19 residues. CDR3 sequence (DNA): TGTGCCAGCAGCTTAGAGTTAAGGAGGGCAGGGGGTTACACCGGGGAGCTGTTTTTT. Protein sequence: CASSLELRRAGGYTGELFF.

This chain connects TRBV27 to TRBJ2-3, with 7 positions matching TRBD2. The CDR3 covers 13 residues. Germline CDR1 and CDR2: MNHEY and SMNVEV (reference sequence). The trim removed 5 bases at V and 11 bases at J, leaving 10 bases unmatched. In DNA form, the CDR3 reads TGTGCCAGCAGTGCATCCCGGGACTATGGGCAGTATTTT. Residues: CASSASRDYGQYF.

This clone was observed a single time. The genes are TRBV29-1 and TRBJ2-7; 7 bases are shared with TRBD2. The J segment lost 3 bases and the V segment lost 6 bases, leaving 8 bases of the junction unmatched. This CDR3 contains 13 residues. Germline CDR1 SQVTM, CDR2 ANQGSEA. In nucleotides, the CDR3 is TGCAGCGTGGGGGGAGGGAGTTTCTACGAGCAGTACTTC. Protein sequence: CSVGGGSFYEQYF.

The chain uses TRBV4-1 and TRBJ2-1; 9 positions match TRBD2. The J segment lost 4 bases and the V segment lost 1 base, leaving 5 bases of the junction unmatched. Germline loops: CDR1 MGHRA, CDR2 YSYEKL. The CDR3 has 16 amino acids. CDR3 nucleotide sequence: TGCGCCAGCAGCCAAGGAAATAGCGGGAGTTACAATGAGCAGTTCTTC. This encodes CASSQGNSGSYNEQFF.

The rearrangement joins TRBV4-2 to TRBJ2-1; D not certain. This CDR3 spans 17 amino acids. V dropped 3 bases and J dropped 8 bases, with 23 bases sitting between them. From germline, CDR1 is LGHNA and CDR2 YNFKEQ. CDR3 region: CASSHDIGGGPKDEQFF. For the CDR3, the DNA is TGTGCCAGCAGCCATGACATAGGTGGCGGACCAAAGGATGAGCAGTTCTTC.

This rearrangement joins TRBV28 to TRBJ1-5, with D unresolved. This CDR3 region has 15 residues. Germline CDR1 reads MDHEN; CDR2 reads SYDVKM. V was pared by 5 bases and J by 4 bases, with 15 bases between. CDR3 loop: CASSPHFSRNQPQHF. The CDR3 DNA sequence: TGTGCCAGCAGTCCACATTTTTCTCGAAATCAGCCCCAGCATTTT. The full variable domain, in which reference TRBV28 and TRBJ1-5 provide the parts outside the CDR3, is DVKVTQSSRYLVKRTGEKVFLECVQDMDHENMFWYRQDPGLGLRLIYFSYDVKMKEKGDIPEGYSVSREKKERFSLILESASTNQTSMYLCASSPHFSRNQPQHFGDGTRLSIL.